The 15 T cell receptor beta chains below were found in one sample sequenced in a study of human T cells and chemical hapten exposure. Sample time point: patch test 1, 2 weeks after DPC sensitization. Regarding treatment: therapeutic diphenylcyclopropenone sensitization with weekly scalp DPC. TCRdb re-analysed the RACE reads in MiXCR, keeping a single row per CDR3 protein. This repertoire shows a few hundred thousand distinct CDR3 sequences, about 4.4% found once; its top ten account for about 2.1%. Sequences were derived from whole blood, sampled in connection with sensitization to the hapten diphenylcyclopropenone (DPC). These receptor sequences come from a woman aged 45-65 years with alopecia areata. Some clones in this sample may be carry-over from other donors' samples.

The chain is built from TRBV24-1 and TRBJ2-3; TRBD1 matches at 7 bases. The germline CDR1 and CDR2 sequences are KGHDR and SFDVKD. The V segment lost 1 base and the J segment 6 bases; nucleotides outside the gene matches: 9. The CDR3 covers 16 residues. CDR3 sequence: CATSDFRDSLGDTQYF. CDR3 nucleotides: TGTGCCACCAGTGATTTTAGGGACAGTTTAGGGGATACGCAGTATTTT.

This clonotype came up many times. The chain uses TRBV27 and TRBJ1-6, with TRBD1 as a possible D gene (5 bases). Germline CDR1 is MNHEY and CDR2 is SMNVEV (reference sequence). The CDR3 loop spans 14 amino acids. Trimming stripped 8 bases from V and 5 bases from J, with 13 bases between. Here the CDR3 DNA reads TGTGCCAGCTCCCACGGACAAAATAATTCACCCCTCCACTTT. Its translation: CASSHGQNNSPLHF.

This clonotype was recorded at least ten times. V usage is TRBV27 and J usage is TRBJ1-6; 10 nucleotides match TRBD1. CDR3 length: 20 amino acids. Germline CDR1 reads MNHEY; CDR2 reads SMNVEV (reference sequence). J was trimmed by 10 bases and V by 2 bases; bases with no gene match: 20. The CDR3 DNA is TGTGCCAGCAGTTTAACCCCCGGGACAGGGGTACGGGGAGGTCAATCACCCCTCCACTTT. Translating gives CASSLTPGTGVRGGQSPLHF.

This clonotype was seen at least ten times. The CDR3 protein is CATSRTSGKTGELFF. The CDR3 DNA reads TGTGCCACCAGCAGGACTAGCGGAAAAACCGGGGAGCTGTTTTTT. The rearrangement uses TRBV24-1 and TRBJ2-2; TRBD2 agrees at 10 bases. Trimming removed 7 bases from V and 5 bases from J; junction bases left unmatched: 6. Germline V CDR1 and CDR2: KGHDR, SFDVKD. The CDR3 sequence is 15 residues long.

This clonotype occurred many times. This chain links TRBV6-5 with TRBJ1-6; 11 nucleotides line up with TRBD1. Germline-derived CDR1 and CDR2 are MNHEY and SVGAGI. The length of the CDR3 is 14 residues. J was trimmed by 7 bases and V by 6 bases; bases with no gene match: 2. Here the CDR3 reads CASRGQGGNSPLHF. DNA for the CDR3: TGTGCCAGCAGGGGACAGGGGGGGAATTCACCCCTCCACTTT.

There are many counts of this clonotype. The rearrangement links TRBV12-3 or TRBV12-4 to TRBJ2-7, with D possibly TRBD1 on 5 matching bases. This CDR3 comprises 13 residues. V lost 10 bases and J lost 2, with 15 bases in between. As DNA, the CDR3 is TGTGCCACAAGCCAGGGTCCAGCCTACGAGCAGTACTTC. It is translated as CATSQGPAYEQYF.

This clonotype has only a few counts. V is TRBV24-1 and J is TRBJ1-2; 9 bases map to TRBD1. The CDR3 loop spans 17 amino acids. V lost 0 bases, J lost 4 bases, and 8 bases stayed unmatched. Per the germline V gene, CDR1 is KGHDR and CDR2 is SFDVKD. The DNA for the CDR3 is TGTGCCACCAGTGATTTGACGACAGGGGGAAGAAGCTATGGCTACACCTTC. Residues: CATSDLTTGGRSYGYTF.

This clonotype was recorded many times. The genes are TRBV20-1 and TRBJ2-7; D is uncertain. The V gene's germline CDR1 is DFQATT and CDR2 SNEGSKA (reference sequence). V lost 0 bases, J lost 6 bases, and 6 bases lay in between. The CDR3 is made up of 11 amino acids. DNA for the CDR3: TGCAGTGCTAGAGATTGGGCCGAGCAGTACTTC. This gives the protein CSARDWAEQYF.

The V call is TRBV5-6, the J call TRBJ2-5, with a tentative D call TRBD2 (6 bases). The V gene's germline CDR1 is SGHDT and CDR2 YYEEEE. Trimming took 5 bases from V and 2 from J, leaving 16 bases between them. This CDR3 contains 15 residues. CDR3 loop: CASRFAGAGQETQYF. The CDR3 nucleotides are TGTGCCAGCAGGTTCGCCGGGGCGGGACAAGAGACCCAGTACTTC.

This chain links TRBV20-1 with TRBJ2-2; no definite D call. The CDR3 is 16 amino acids. V was pared by 0 bases and J by 0 bases, with 11 bases between. The V gene's germline CDR1 is DFQATT and CDR2 SNEGSKA (reference sequence). CDR3: CSARDIADPNTGELFF. In DNA, the CDR3 is TGCAGTGCTAGAGATATTGCGGACCCGAACACCGGGGAGCTGTTTTTT.

J is TRBJ2-1 and V is TRBV6-5, with 12 bases lining up with TRBD2. V was pared by 0 bases and J by 9 bases, with 9 bases of the junction left unmatched. Germline V lookup: CDR1 MNHEY, CDR2 SVGAGI. The CDR3 is 17 residues long. The CDR3: CASSYSRLAGVQGEQFF. In DNA form, the CDR3 reads TGTGCCAGCAGTTACTCGAGACTAGCGGGAGTACAGGGTGAGCAGTTCTTC.

This clonotype has just a few counts. The V call is TRBV2, the J call TRBJ1-6; the D gene is possibly TRBD1 (6 bases). This CDR3 has 15 residues. The V and J ends lost 7 bases and 10 bases respectively, with 20 bases between them. Germline-derived CDR1 and CDR2 are SNHLY and FYNNEI. CDR3 bases: TGTGCCAGCACCCCCCGAGAACAGGGACGATCACCCCTCCACTTT. Translation gives CASTPREQGRSPLHF.

This clonotype was counted at least ten times. The chain joins TRBV4-3 to TRBJ2-7, with 10 bases matching TRBD2. V lost 2 bases to trimming and J lost 5 bases; unmatched junction nucleotides: 12. This CDR3 is built from 17 residues. Germline V gene data show CDR1 as LGHNA and CDR2 as YSLEER. The CDR3 loop is CASSQSSAGGLPDEQYF. Written as DNA, the CDR3 is TGCGCCAGCAGCCAAAGTTCAGCGGGAGGGCTCCCAGACGAGCAGTACTTC.

This clonotype was seen repeatedly, ten times or more. V usage is TRBV12-3 or TRBV12-4 and J usage is TRBJ1-1; 8 bases are a match to TRBD1. The CDR3 loop spans 13 amino acids. J gave up 4 bases and V 5 bases, and 3 bases lay outside the gene matches. CDR3 region: CASSRDRTTEAFF. Written as DNA, the CDR3 is TGTGCCAGCAGTCGGGACAGGACCACTGAAGCTTTCTTT.

This clonotype was detected ten times or more. V gene TRBV29-1 combines with J gene TRBJ2-7; 7 bases match TRBD1. The V gene end was trimmed by 4 bases and the J gene end by 1 base; junction bases not matched to a gene: 4. The CDR3 length is 13 residues. CDR1 is SQVTM and CDR2 is ANQGSEA in the germline V gene. The CDR3 DNA reads as TGCAGCGTTGCTGGACAGGCATCCTACGAGCAGTACTTC. Amino acid sequence: CSVAGQASYEQYF.